These T cell receptor beta chains were read from a single sample in a study of CD8 T cells in ankylosing spondylitis. TCRdb analysed the 5' RACE reads with MiXCR anew, one entry per CDR3 protein. The data contain more than 600,000 distinct CDR3 sequences, roughly 19% of them singletons. Sequenced input: blood, either unsorted or a sorted T cell fraction (not recorded which). These receptors all come from a male donor with ankylosing spondylitis. The CDR3 runs from the conserved cysteine through the conserved F or W. A D gene is named only where the DNA matches it firmly. Size is omitted from some rows. Given values are once, few, many or a class for expanded clones.

many	TRBV6-2/TRBV6-3	TRBJ2-3	NA	TGTGCCAGCAGTTCCGGATTGGCCACAGATACGCAGTATTTT	CASSSGLATDTQYF
few	TRBV7-2	TRBJ2-1	NA	TGTGCCAGCAGCTTAGCCGGGAGTAGGCGCAATGAGCAGTTCTTC	CASSLAGSRRNEQFF
few	TRBV20-1	TRBJ1-3	NA	TGCAGTGCTAATCGACAGGGAAACACCATATATTTT	CSANRQGNTIYF
few	TRBV10-3	TRBJ1-4	NA	TGTGCCATCAGTGAGATTTTGGGGCCGACCAATGAAAAACTGTTTTTT	CAISEILGPTNEKLFF
few	TRBV7-9	TRBJ2-7	NA	TGTGCCAGCAGCCCCTCCTCGACCAGCGTGGACGAGCAGTACTTC	CASSPSSTSVDEQYF
NA	TRBV20-1	TRBJ1-2	NA	TGCAGTGCTAGAGACGGCTACACCTTC	CSARDGYTF
few	TRBV6-1	TRBJ2-3	NA	TGTGCCAGGCGACTACGAGGGGACGACCTCACAGATACGCAGTATTTT	CARRLRGDDLTDTQYF
NA	TRBV19	TRBJ2-7	TRBD2	TGTGCCAGTACCAAGGGACTAGCGGACCACTACGAGCAGTACTTC	CASTKGLADHYEQYF
NA	TRBV18	TRBJ1-1	TRBD1	TGTGCCAGCTCACCACTGGGACAGGGGACTGAAGCTTTCTTT	CASSPLGQGTEAFF
few	TRBV20-1	TRBJ2-7	TRBD2	TGCAGTGCTAGAGATCGGACTAGCGGGAGATTAGGGACCTACGAGCAGTACTTC	CSARDRTSGRLGTYEQYF
many	TRBV28	TRBJ1-3	NA	TGTGCCAGCAGCCTATTGGGGGGCTCTGGAAACACCATATATTTT	CASSLLGGSGNTIYF
NA	TRBV11-2	TRBJ2-6	NA	TGTGCCAGCAGCTCCCCGGGACTTGTCCCCTCTGGGGCCAACGTCCTGACTTTC	CASSSPGLVPSGANVLTF
NA	TRBV6-6	TRBJ1-5	NA	TGTGCCAGCACCATCCGGGGCAATCAGCCCCAGCATTTT	CASTIRGNQPQHF
NA	TRBV7-9	TRBJ2-1	TRBD1	TGTGCCAGCAACCGCGGGACAGGGGACAATGAGCAGTTCTTC	CASNRGTGDNEQFF
many	TRBV5-1	TRBJ2-3	NA	TGCGCCAGCAGCTTGGAAGCAGATACGCAGTATTTT	CASSLEADTQYF
NA	TRBV15	TRBJ2-5	NA	TGTGCCACCAGCAGAGCCAATCCCGGGGCACAAGAGACCCAGTACTTC	CATSRANPGAQETQYF
NA	TRBV6-5	TRBJ1-1	NA	TGTGCCAGCAGTTATGGACTTCTGAACACTGAAGCTTTCTTT	CASSYGLLNTEAFF
few	TRBV3-1	TRBJ2-2	NA	TGTGCCAGCAGCCATTGGCAGGCTCCAACCGGGGAGCTGTTTTTT	CASSHWQAPTGELFF
NA	TRBV5-1	TRBJ2-1	TRBD1	TGCGCCAGCAGCCCGGGACAGGGGGGCTCCTACAATGAGCAGTTCTTC	CASSPGQGGSYNEQFF